The rows below give T cell receptor beta chains drawn from one sample of a study of sequential checkpoint blockade in melanoma. Sequencing used immunoSEQ multiplex PCR; TCRdb keeps in-frame clones, though not all of them. Of tens of thousands of clones listed, roughly 86% are singletons. This specimen consisted of CD8+ T cells sorted from blood (inferred from file names), obtained from a patient given nivolumab and ipilimumab in sequence. The receptors originated from a human donor with melanoma. Both conserved end residues are part of each CDR3. A D gene is named only where the DNA matches it firmly. The size entry is marked missing in some rows and otherwise reads once, few, many or a size class.

j_call,clone_size,d_call,v_call,cdr3_nt,cdr3_aa
TRBJ2-1,-,TRBD2,TRBV7-9,TGTGCCAGCAGCTTAGCGCTGGGGACTAGCGGGCTCAATGAGCAGTTCTTC,CASSLALGTSGLNEQFF
TRBJ2-5,-,TRBD2,TRBV4-1,TGCGCCAGCAGCTCCCGGACTAGCGGGAGCCTTGAGACCCAGTACTTC,CASSSRTSGSLETQYF
TRBJ2-4,-,-,TRBV19,TGTGCCAGTTGCTGCCAGGGAAACATTCAGTACTTC,CASCCQGNIQYF
TRBJ2-7,few,-,TRBV7-2,TGTGCCAGCAGCTTAACAGGCTACGAGCAGTACTTC,CASSLTGYEQYF
TRBJ2-7,-,TRBD1,TRBV5-1,TGCGCCAGCACCGACCCGGGACAGGGGTCCCACGAGCAGTACTTC,CASTDPGQGSHEQYF
TRBJ2-5,few,TRBD2,TRBV10-3,TGTGCCAGCGGCCCGGGACTAGCGGGAGAGAAAGAGACCCAGTACTTC,CASGPGLAGEKETQYF
TRBJ2-1,-,TRBD2,TRBV27,TGTGCCAGCAGTCTCTGGGAGGGCAGGAGGCAGTTCTTC,CASSLWEGRRQFF
TRBJ1-2,-,TRBD1,TRBV4-1,TGCGCCAGCAGCCAAGCAACGGGACAGGGCCTTAACTATGGCTACACCTTC,CASSQATGQGLNYGYTF
TRBJ2-2,once,TRBD1,TRBV13,TGTGCCAGCAGCTTAGGGCCAGGACAGGGGGCAACCGGGGAGCTGTTTTTT,CASSLGPGQGATGELFF
TRBJ2-7,-,TRBD1,TRBV4-1,TGCGCCAGCAGCCAAGCCGGGACAGGAGCTTACGAGCAGTACTTC,CASSQAGTGAYEQYF
TRBJ2-3,-,TRBD1,TRBV4-2,TGTGCCAGCAGCGGGACAGGGTCGGCAGATACGCAGTATTTT,CASSGTGSADTQYF
TRBJ1-1,-,TRBD1,TRBV27,TGTGCCAGCAGTTCCGGGACAGGGGTAACTGAAGCTTTCTTT,CASSSGTGVTEAFF
TRBJ1-1,-,TRBD1,TRBV9,TGTGCCAGCAGCCCGCGGGACAGGGGGTACATGAGCACTGAAGCTTTCTTT,CASSPRDRGYMSTEAFF
TRBJ2-5,-,TRBD1,TRBV5-1,TGCGCCAGCAGCTTGGGACAGGGCCAAGAGACCCAGTACTTC,CASSLGQGQETQYF
TRBJ2-7,-,TRBD2,TRBV12-5,TGTGCTAGTGCTGAGGCGGGAGTCCACGAGCAGTACTTC,CASAEAGVHEQYF
TRBJ2-7,-,-,TRBV18,TGTGCCAGCTCACCCAACAGGGACGAGCAGTACTTC,CASSPNRDEQYF
TRBJ2-2,-,TRBD2,TRBV11-2,TGTGCCAGCAGCTTCCCTCTGCGGGGGGGCCTAGACACCGGGGAGCTGTTTTTT,CASSFPLRGGLDTGELFF
TRBJ1-1,-,-,TRBV11-2,TGTGCCAGCAGCTTCGGACAGCAGACTGAAGCTTTCTTT,CASSFGQQTEAFF
TRBJ1-5,few,-,TRBV19,TGTGCCAGTAGTATGGAGCTCAGGGTTGAGAGTCAGCCCCAGCATTTT,CASSMELRVESQPQHF
TRBJ2-7,-,TRBD2,TRBV15,TGTGCCACCAGCATATCCGGGGGGGTCGAGCAGTACTTC,CATSISGGVEQYF
TRBJ2-2,-,TRBD1,TRBV5-1,TGCGCCAGCAGCCTCGACAGGGCGGGCACCGGGGAGCTGTTTTTT,CASSLDRAGTGELFF
TRBJ1-1,once,-,TRBV5-1,TGCGCCAGCAGCTTCGGCGGTGAAGCTTTCTTT,CASSFGGEAFF
TRBJ2-4,-,TRBD2,TRBV5-6,TGTGCCAGCAGCTTGATACGAAGCGGGAACATAGACATTCAGTACTTC,CASSLIRSGNIDIQYF
TRBJ1-1,-,-,TRBV5-1,TGCGCCAGCAGCTCTACAGGGTTGGAGGTTCGGTCTGAAGCTTTCTTT,CASSSTGLEVRSEAFF
TRBJ1-1,once,-,TRBV25-1,TGTGCCAGCAGTGAAGGAGGGCAGATAAATTTGAACACTGAAGCTTTCTTT,CASSEGGQINLNTEAFF
TRBJ1-1,-,-,TRBV4-1,TGCGCCAGCAGCCAAGATGGGGGGGTTTTAGCTTTCTTT,CASSQDGGVLAFF
TRBJ2-1,-,-,TRBV7-9,TGTGCCAGCAGCTTAGACGTCGGGGGGCTCTACAATGAGCAGTTCTTC,CASSLDVGGLYNEQFF
TRBJ2-1,-,-,TRBV4-1,TGCGCCAGCAGCCTTCTAATGTCCTCCTACAATGAGCAGTTCTTC,CASSLLMSSYNEQFF
TRBJ1-4,-,-,TRBV4-1,TGCGCCAGCAGCCAGCCGAGGACTAATGAAAAACTGTTTTTT,CASSQPRTNEKLFF
TRBJ2-5,once,-,TRBV6-1,TGTGCCAGCAGTGAACACCCAGACCAAGAGACCCAGTACTTC,CASSEHPDQETQYF
TRBJ2-1,-,TRBD2,TRBV19,TGTGCCAGTAGTTTCGATAGCGGGCCCTCCTACAATGAGCAGTTCTTC,CASSFDSGPSYNEQFF
TRBJ1-1,-,-,TRBV6-5,TGTGCCAGCAGTTACTCGGGCAGGCATGAAGCTTTCTTT,CASSYSGRHEAFF
TRBJ1-6,-,TRBD1,TRBV4-1,TGCGCCAGCAACCTCCGGGACAGGGAAAATTCACCCCTCCACTTT,CASNLRDRENSPLHF
TRBJ2-3,-,-,TRBV5-1,TGCGCCAGCAGTCCACTAACGGGGGAGCTGAATACGCAGTATTTT,CASSPLTGELNTQYF
TRBJ2-7,few,-,TRBV19,TGTGCCAGTAGTAGTTTAGAGGTAGCCTACGAGCAGTACTTC,CASSSLEVAYEQYF
TRBJ2-2,-,-,TRBV30,TGTGCCTGGAGCGTTCGGTGGTCCCCAATCACCGGGGAGCTGTTTTTT,CAWSVRWSPITGELFF
TRBJ2-7,-,-,TRBV7-2,TGTGCCAGCAGCTTAGCGCCGGGAAACGAGCAGTACTTC,CASSLAPGNEQYF
TRBJ2-3,once,TRBD2,TRBV7-3,TGTGCCAGCAGCACGGGGACTAGCGCAACAGATACGCAGTATTTT,CASSTGTSATDTQYF
TRBJ1-2,-,-,TRBV6-5,TGTGCCACCGGGGTTGCGTCTTGGGGATATGGCTACACCTTC,CATGVASWGYGYTF
TRBJ2-1,-,-,TRBV11-2,TGTGCCAGCAGCTTAGGACGGGGAGAGCAGTTCTTC,CASSLGRGEQFF
TRBJ2-7,few,TRBD1,TRBV7-6,TGTGCCAGCAGCTTAGGGCCAGGGGGCGGACCCTACGAGCAGTACTTC,CASSLGPGGGPYEQYF
TRBJ2-7,-,-,TRBV5-4,TGTGCCAGCAGCTTGGCCAGCGGAAGCTCCTACGAGCAGTACTTC,CASSLASGSSYEQYF
TRBJ2-1,once,-,TRBV27,TGTGCCAGCAGTTTCGGCAATGAGCAGTTCTTC,CASSFGNEQFF
TRBJ1-4,-,TRBD1,TRBV7-2,TGTGCCAGCAGCCACACAGGGGGCGGTGAAAAACTGTTTTTT,CASSHTGGGEKLFF
TRBJ2-7,-,TRBD1,TRBV28,TGTGCCAGCAGCTTCGGACAGGGGGGTTTCTACGAGCAGTACTTC,CASSFGQGGFYEQYF
TRBJ2-7,-,TRBD1,TRBV4-2,TGTGCCAGCAGCCCACCCACAGGGGTCGAAGAGCAGTACTTC,CASSPPTGVEEQYF
TRBJ1-3,-,-,TRBV9,TGTGCCAGCAGCGTAGTGTCCGACAGCGTCTCTGGAAACACCATATATTTT,CASSVVSDSVSGNTIYF
TRBJ1-2,-,-,TRBV27,TGTGCCAGCAGCGGTGAGGGATTTTATGGCTACACCTTC,CASSGEGFYGYTF
TRBJ2-3,-,TRBD1,TRBV4-1,TGCGCCAGCAGTCGTCCCGAGACAGGGGCGGGTACGCAGTATTTT,CASSRPETGAGTQYF
TRBJ2-2,-,TRBD1,TRBV7-7,TGTGCTAGCAGCAAAGAAGCAGGGGGCCCCGGGGAGCTGTTTTTT,CASSKEAGGPGELFF
TRBJ2-7,-,-,TRBV11-1,TGTGCCAGCAGCCCCCCTGACAGGCCTTCCTACGAGCAGTACTTC,CASSPPDRPSYEQYF
TRBJ2-2,-,-,TRBV25-1,TGTGCCAGCAGTGATAGTGGGGCGCGGACCGGGGAGCTGTTTTTT,CASSDSGARTGELFF
TRBJ2-6,-,TRBD1,TRBV6-5,TGTGCCAGCAGTTTGACAGGGGAAGGGGGGGCCAACGTCCTGACTTTC,CASSLTGEGGANVLTF
TRBJ2-5,-,TRBD2,TRBV19,TGTGCCAGTAGTATGTCCAGCGGGAGGGCCTTGGGGGAGACCCAGTACTTC,CASSMSSGRALGETQYF